What follows describes a single TCR beta chain. Sequencing was performed with immunoSEQ multiplex PCR; in TCRdb, only in-frame clones are kept and a portion is missing. The sample has 150,000 to 200,000 clones, 87% seen once. The source of the sample is a study of blood T cell repertoires in COVID-19. On the study more broadly: The study drew acute and convalescent COVID-19 samples from the United States, Italy and Spain. T cells, B-cell-depleted T cells, or PBMCs supplied cDNA or gDNA.

The germline V gene has CDR1 LNHDA and CDR2 SQIVND (reference sequence). This CDR3 region has 17 residues. With V trimmed by 6 bases and J by 4 bases, 12 bases remained unmatched. This receptor was obtained from a woman in her forties or fifties with acute or convalescent COVID-19. The sample consisted of peripheral blood. J is TRBJ2-5 and V is TRBV19; 12 nucleotides match TRBD2. CDR3 DNA sequence: TGTGCCAGTAGCCCCCTACTAGCGGGGGGTCGGAGAGAGACCCAGTACTTC. This gives the protein CASSPLLAGGRRETQYF.